The present T cell receptor beta chain was sequenced within a study of cytomegalovirus exposure and HLA in healthy donors. Whole-study results and caveats: Later genetic work tied a missense DCLRE1C variant to beta-chain V and J trimming. Serostatus for CMV was the only available immune exposure information. Researchers catalogued some 160 TCR beta chains as cytomegalovirus-associated.

The V gene's germline CDR1 is SGHAT and CDR2 FQNNGV. The junction had 14 bases not matched to a gene; V was cut back by 3 bases and J by 3 bases. CDR3 length: 18 amino acids. These donors, healthy bone marrow donors, were studied. Primers for the PCR totalled 60 Vbeta and 13 Jbeta. TCRdb's table, derived via immunoSEQ multiplex PCR, lists solely in-frame clones and lacks some. The sample has over 70,000 clones; 70% are singletons. This clone was seen more than once but under ten times. Its antigen remains unidentified. The sequence derives from a woman aged 45-65 years in good health and CMV-seropositive. V usage is TRBV11-2 and J usage is TRBJ2-1; 7 positions agree with TRBD2. Material for sequencing was PBMCs. The chain's CDR3 is CASSFQGSAGISYNEQFF. CDR3 bases: TGTGCCAGCAGCTTCCAGGGCTCAGCGGGAATAAGCTACAATGAGCAGTTCTTC.